This T cell receptor beta chain was profiled in a study of cytomegalovirus exposure and HLA in healthy donors. Study results and caveats: According to the study, around 160 TCR beta chains were cytomegalovirus-associated. Specificity of a few CMV-associated chains for CMV antigens was verified in vitro. Usually a TCR sequence was rare, but some public TCRs were found in many donors.

The donors were in the roughly 110-subject validation cohort; that cohort was separate from the roughly 700-subject first cohort. Of note for this clone: Its target is not known.

The repertoire was sequenced with immunoSEQ multiplex PCR; TCRdb's copy has only in-frame clones and lacks some. The sample lists more than 150,000 clones, roughly 82% occurring once. CDR1 is MGHRA and CDR2 is YSYEKL in the germline V gene. V gave up 8 bases and J gave up 6 bases, with 19 bases separating them. The length of the CDR3 is 15 residues. This chain connects TRBV4-1 to TRBJ2-2; D gene uncertain. The TCR originated in a man aged 18 to 35 in good health and CMV-seropositive. The specimen sequenced was PBMCs. The CDR3 sequence: CASAFILIRSGELFF. The CDR3 nucleotides are TGCGCCAGCGCTTTCATCCTAATAAGATCCGGGGAGCTGTTTTTT.